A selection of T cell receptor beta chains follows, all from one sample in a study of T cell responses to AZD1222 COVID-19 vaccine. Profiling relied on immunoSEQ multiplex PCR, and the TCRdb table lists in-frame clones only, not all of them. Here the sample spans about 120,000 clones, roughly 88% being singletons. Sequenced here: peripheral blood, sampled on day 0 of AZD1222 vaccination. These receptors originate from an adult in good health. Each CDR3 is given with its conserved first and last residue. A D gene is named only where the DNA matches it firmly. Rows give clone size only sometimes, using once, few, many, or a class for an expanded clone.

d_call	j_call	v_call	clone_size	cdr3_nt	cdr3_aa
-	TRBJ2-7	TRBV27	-	TGTGCCAGCAGTCCCCGGACAGCCTCCTACGAGCAGTACTTC	CASSPRTASYEQYF
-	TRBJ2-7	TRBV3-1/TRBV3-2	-	TGTGCCAGCAGTCCCCAGGGCTACGAGCAGTACTTC	CASSPQGYEQYF
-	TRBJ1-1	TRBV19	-	TGTGCCAGTAGTATTGGGAGGCTTACGGGAGTAAATAACGTTGAAGCTTTCTTT	CASSIGRLTGVNNVEAFF
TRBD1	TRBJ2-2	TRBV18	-	TGTGCCAGCTCACTCAGCGGACAGGGGGTCTTCGCGCCCAACACCGGGGAGCTGTTTTTT	CASSLSGQGVFAPNTGELFF
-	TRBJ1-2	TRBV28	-	TGTGCCAGCAGTGCCAGGCGGGGCTATGGCTACACCTTC	CASSARRGYGYTF
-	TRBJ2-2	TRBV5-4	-	TGTGCCAGCAGCGTAGATGCCGGGGAGCTGTTTTTT	CASSVDAGELFF
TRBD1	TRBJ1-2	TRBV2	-	TGTGCCAGCAGGGCTGGGACAGCTAACTATGGCTACACCTTC	CASRAGTANYGYTF
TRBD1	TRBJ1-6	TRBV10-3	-	TGTGCCATCAGTGAGCAGGGGGGAGATAATTCACCCCTCCACTTT	CAISEQGGDNSPLHF
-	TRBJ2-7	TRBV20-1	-	TGCAGTGCTAGTTTCCACTCAAGGGGGTTCGCCTACGAGCAGTACTTC	CSASFHSRGFAYEQYF
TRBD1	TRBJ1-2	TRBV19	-	TGTGCCAGTAGTATAGCGACAGGGGTTAGGGGCTATGGCTACACCTTC	CASSIATGVRGYGYTF
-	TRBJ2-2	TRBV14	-	TGTGCCAGCAGCCCCGGGACTAACACCGGGGAGCTGTTTTTT	CASSPGTNTGELFF
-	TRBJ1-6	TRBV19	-	TGTGCCAGTAGTATCCGGGAGACATCCTATAATTCACCCCTCCACTTT	CASSIRETSYNSPLHF
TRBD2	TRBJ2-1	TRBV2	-	TGTGCCAGCAGTCAATTAGCGGGGGGGAATGAGCAGTTCTTC	CASSQLAGGNEQFF
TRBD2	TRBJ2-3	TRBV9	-	TGTGCCAGCAGCCCTGGACTAGCGGGGGGTCGTAGCACAGATACGCAGTATTTT	CASSPGLAGGRSTDTQYF
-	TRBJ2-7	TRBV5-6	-	TGTGCCAGCAGCTTCGCCAGTGGGATGGGGCAGTACTTC	CASSFASGMGQYF
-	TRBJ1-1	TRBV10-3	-	TGTGCCATCAGTGGGGTGAACACTGAAGCTTTCTTT	CAISGVNTEAFF
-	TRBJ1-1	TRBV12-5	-	TGTGCTAGTGGTGTATCCGTCCGGAACACTGAAGCTTTCTTT	CASGVSVRNTEAFF
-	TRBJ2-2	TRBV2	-	TGTGCCAGCAGTGTGGACATGTCCGGGGAGCTGTTTTTT	CASSVDMSGELFF
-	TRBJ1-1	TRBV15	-	TGTGCCACCAGCGGGACCACCAGGGCAATGAACACTGAAGCTTTCTTT	CATSGTTRAMNTEAFF
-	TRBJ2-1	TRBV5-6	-	TGTGCCAGCGGCCGGAACGAGCAGTTCTTC	CASGRNEQFF
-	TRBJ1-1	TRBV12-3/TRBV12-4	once	TGTGCCAGCAGTTTGCAGGGGAACACTGAAGCTTTCTTT	CASSLQGNTEAFF
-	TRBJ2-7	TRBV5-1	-	TGCGCCAGCAGCTTCGGCAGGGAAAGGACCGAGCAGTACTTC	CASSFGRERTEQYF
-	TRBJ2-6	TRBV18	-	TGTGCCAGCTCACCTGAGGAGGGCAACGTCCTGACTTTC	CASSPEEGNVLTF
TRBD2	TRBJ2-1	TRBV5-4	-	TGTGCCAGCAGCCCCCGATGGCTAGCGGGGGGATCCTCCTACAATGAGCAGTTCTTC	CASSPRWLAGGSSYNEQFF
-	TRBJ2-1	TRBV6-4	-	TGTGCCAGCAGTGACGGACCCAGCAATGAGCAGTTCTTC	CASSDGPSNEQFF
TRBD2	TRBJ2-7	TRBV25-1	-	TGTGCCAGCAGTACCATAGCGGGGGGTTCTAATTTGTACGAGCAGTACTTC	CASSTIAGGSNLYEQYF
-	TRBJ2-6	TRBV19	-	TGTGCCAGTAGGTTGGAGGGGTACTCTGGGGCCAACGTCCTGACTTTC	CASRLEGYSGANVLTF
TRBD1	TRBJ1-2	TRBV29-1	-	TGCAGCGTTGAAGAGGGGACAGCCAAAAACTATGGCTACACCTTC	CSVEEGTAKNYGYTF
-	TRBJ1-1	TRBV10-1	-	TGCGCCAGCACCCCCAGGGAAGGGCGGAACACTGAAGCTTTCTTT	CASTPREGRNTEAFF
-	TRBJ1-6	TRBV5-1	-	TGCGCCAGCAGCTTGGTCGGCAGCTATAATTCACCCCTCCACTTT	CASSLVGSYNSPLHF
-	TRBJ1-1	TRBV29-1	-	TGCAGCGTTGGCTTAGGGGGACCAAACACTGAAGCTTTCTTT	CSVGLGGPNTEAFF
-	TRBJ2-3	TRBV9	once	TGTGCCAGCAGCGGACCCCGGACAAAGAGCACAGATACGCAGTATTTT	CASSGPRTKSTDTQYF
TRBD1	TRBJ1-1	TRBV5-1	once	TGCGCCAGCAGCTCCAGGGGGGTACACAACACTGAAGCTTTCTTT	CASSSRGVHNTEAFF
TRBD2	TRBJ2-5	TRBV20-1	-	TGCAGTGCTAGTGACAGCGGGGGCGTCCAAGAGACCCAGTACTTC	CSASDSGGVQETQYF
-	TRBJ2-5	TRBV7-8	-	TGTGCCAGCAGCAACCCCCGGGGGTTACAAGAGACCCAGTACTTC	CASSNPRGLQETQYF
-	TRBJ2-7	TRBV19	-	TGTGCCAGTAGTATTGAAGGGGGGGCAGTTGCAATCTACGAGCAGTACTTC	CASSIEGGAVAIYEQYF
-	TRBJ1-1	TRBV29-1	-	TGCAGCGTTGGGGGCACTGAAGCTTTCTTT	CSVGGTEAFF
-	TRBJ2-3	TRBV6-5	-	TGTGCCAGCTCTGATGGGCTAATAGGCACAGATACGCAGTATTTT	CASSDGLIGTDTQYF
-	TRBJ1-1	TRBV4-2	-	TGTGCCAGCAGCCCCACTGGGGCTGAAGCTTTCTTT	CASSPTGAEAFF
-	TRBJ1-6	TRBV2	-	TGTGCCAGCAGGCGGGCTAATAATTCACCCCTCCACTTT	CASRRANNSPLHF
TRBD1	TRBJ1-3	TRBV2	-	TGTGCCAGCAGACAAAGCGGGACAGGGAGTGGAAACACCATATATTTT	CASRQSGTGSGNTIYF
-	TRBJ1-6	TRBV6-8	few	TGTGCCAGCAGACACAGGGAGCTCTATAATTCACCCCTCCACTTT	CASRHRELYNSPLHF
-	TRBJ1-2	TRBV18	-	TGTGCCAGCTCACCACCGGGGTCAGCCAACTATGGCTACACCTTC	CASSPPGSANYGYTF
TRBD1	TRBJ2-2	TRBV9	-	TGTGCCAGCAGCACGGGACAGGGTTTCACCGGGGAGCTGTTTTTT	CASSTGQGFTGELFF
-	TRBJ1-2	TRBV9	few	TGTGCCAGCAGCGTAGATGGTAATGGCTACACCTTC	CASSVDGNGYTF
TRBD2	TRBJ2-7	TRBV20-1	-	TGCAGTGCTAGTGAGGACCCGGGACTAGCGATCTCCTACGAGCAGTACTTC	CSASEDPGLAISYEQYF
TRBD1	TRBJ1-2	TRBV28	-	TGTGCCAGCAGTCCCCAGGGGGGCAGGTATGGCTACACCTTC	CASSPQGGRYGYTF
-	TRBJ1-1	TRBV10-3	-	TGTGCCATCAGACACGGAATGGACACTGAAGCTTTCTTT	CAIRHGMDTEAFF
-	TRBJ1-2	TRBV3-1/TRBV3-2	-	TGTGCCAGCCGGTCCCGAGAGAATAACTATGGCTACACCTTC	CASRSRENNYGYTF
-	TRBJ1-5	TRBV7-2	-	TGTGCCAGCAGCTTAGAGCAGTTTTATCAGCCCCAGCATTTT	CASSLEQFYQPQHF
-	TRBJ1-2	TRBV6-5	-	TGTGCCAGCAGTTACGCCACGGGACAAGCGTATGGCTACACCTTC	CASSYATGQAYGYTF
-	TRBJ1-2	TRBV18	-	TGTGCCAGCTCACTCCCGGGAAACTATGGCTACACCTTC	CASSLPGNYGYTF
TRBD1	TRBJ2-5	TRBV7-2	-	TGTGCCACCAATAAGGACAGGGGCGGTGGGACCCAGTACTTC	CATNKDRGGGTQYF
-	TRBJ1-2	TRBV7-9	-	TGTGCCAGCAGCCTAGAACGGGGCTATGGCTACACCTTC	CASSLERGYGYTF
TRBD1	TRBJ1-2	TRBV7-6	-	TGTGCCAGCAGCCCCTGGACAGGGTCTGATGGCTACACCTTC	CASSPWTGSDGYTF
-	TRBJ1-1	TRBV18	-	TGTGCCAGCTCACCAAGTAACAGAGGGACTGAAGCTTTCTTT	CASSPSNRGTEAFF
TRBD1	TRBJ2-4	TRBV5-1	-	TGCGCCAGCAGCCTAAACAGGGGATACTTAGCCAAAAACATTCAGTACTTC	CASSLNRGYLAKNIQYF
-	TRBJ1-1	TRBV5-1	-	TGCGCCAGCACGACAGGTATGAACACTGAAGCTTTCTTT	CASTTGMNTEAFF
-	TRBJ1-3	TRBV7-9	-	TGTGCCAGCAGCAGACCCCGGGACACCTACTCTGGAAACACCATATATTTT	CASSRPRDTYSGNTIYF
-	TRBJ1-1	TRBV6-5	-	TGTGCCAGCAGAAGCCGGGGGGGCACTGAAGCTTTCTTT	CASRSRGGTEAFF